This T cell receptor beta chain stems from a study of CXCR3-negative and CXCR3-positive naive CD8 T cells. Study-wide results and caveats: Whereas memory cells differed, naive CXCR3-negative and CXCR3-positive cells shared similar TRBV-TRBJ usage. Naive cells that were CXCR3-positive had more hydrophobic TRB CDR3s (compared with CXCR3-negative naive cells). Fresh PBMCs went into most assays, and CXCR3 expression partly declined after cryopreservation.

Researchers prepared the TRB cDNA libraries using 5' RACE with UMI labels. TCRdb derives one entry per CDR3 protein from the 5' RACE reads, leaving out DNA. The sample features about 50,000 distinct CDR3 sequences, with around 0.5% in its top ten. The CDR3 runs to 16 residues. To note about this clonotype: Its antigen is not identified.

CD8+ T cell subsets were each sorted in triplicate, hundreds of thousands of cells apiece. The clonotype comes from a human donor in good health. Some clones in this sample may be carry-over from other donors' samples. The sequenced sample was naive CXCR3+ CD8+ T cells from blood. Subset of the sample: CD45RO-CCR7+CD27+CD95- naive CD8+ T cells expressing CXCR3 (TNR3+). This chain joins TRBV21-1 and TRBJ2-5; TCRdb reports TRBD2, a call that lacks DNA to check it against. TRBV21-1 is tagged as a pseudogene. This chain's CDR3 is CASSKPGLELKETQYF.